This is a list of T cell receptor beta chains from one sample in a study of CD8+CD57+ T cells in acquired aplastic anemia. TCRdb used MiXCR to reprocess the reads, holding one entry per CDR3 protein. The repertoire includes 200,000 or so distinct CDR3 sequences, about three fifths of them detected once, and 35% to 55% sits in the top ten. Sequencing was carried out using sorted CD4+, CD8+, or CD8+CD57+ T cells (not recorded which) from PBMCs. All receptors derive from a human donor with severe aplastic anemia or a healthy control (not recorded which). CDR3s include the opening cysteine and the closing phenylalanine or tryptophan. D genes are given only for firm matches. For some rows the clone size is stated as once, few or many, or as a class when expanded; others skip it.

v_call	clone_size	d_call	j_call	cdr3_nt	cdr3_aa
TRBV12-3/TRBV12-4	-	TRBD2	TRBJ2-5	TGTGCCAGCAGCCCGGGACTAGGGTGGGAGACCCAGTACTTC	CASSPGLGWETQYF
TRBV24-1	-	-	TRBJ1-2	TGTGCCATCGGACAGAACTATGGCTACACCTTC	CAIGQNYGYTF
TRBV12-5	-	-	TRBJ2-7	TGTGCCAGCAGTTTAGGAACAGCTAAAACCTACGAGCAGTACTTC	CASSLGTAKTYEQYF
TRBV6-5	many	-	TRBJ2-2	TGTGCCAGCAGATCGTCGGACGGTACCGGGGAGCTGTTTTTT	CASRSSDGTGELFF
TRBV20-1	-	-	TRBJ1-5	TGCAGTGCTGTCCCTAGACAGACTGGCAATCAGCCCCAGCATTTT	CSAVPRQTGNQPQHF
TRBV20-1	-	-	TRBJ1-1	TGCAGTGAACCAGGCCTTTATTTGTTCTTT	CSEPGLYLFF
TRBV7-2	-	TRBD1	TRBJ2-7	TGTGCCAGCAGCAGCATCCCGGGACAGAGGTTTAGCTCCTACGAGCAGTACTTC	CASSSIPGQRFSSYEQYF
TRBV19	-	-	TRBJ1-5	TGTGCCAGTAGTGCAGGGGCCCTATCCTACGAGCATTTT	CASSAGALSYEHF
TRBV24-1	-	TRBD2	TRBJ2-1	TGTGCCACCAGTGCCCCTAGCGGGAGTCAAAGCGAGCAGTTCTTC	CATSAPSGSQSEQFF
TRBV10-3	-	-	TRBJ2-1	TGTGCCATCACCGCGAGGGAAGGTTACAATGAGCAGTTCTTC	CAITAREGYNEQFF
TRBV20-1	-	TRBD1	TRBJ1-4	TGCAGTGCTAGAAGACAGGGGGCGGGTGAAAAACTGTTTTTT	CSARRQGAGEKLFF
TRBV19	few	-	TRBJ2-7	TGTGCCAGTAGTATGACGGGCAGCTCCTACGAGCAGTACTTC	CASSMTGSSYEQYF